The next 7 T cell receptor beta chains were all read from a single sample in a study of CD8+CD57+ T cells in acquired aplastic anemia listed by TCRdb under 2018. Sequencing relied on an Illumina HiSeq 2000. Genomic DNA served as template for TCR beta VDJ combination and CDR3 sequence profiling. TCRdb trimmed the raw reads at Q25, called clones with MiXCR and kept productive beta chains. Duplicate CDR3 protein sequences are folded into a single record with the most common DNA and genes. This sample holds tens of thousands of distinct CDR3 sequences; approximately 45% were observed only once. The leading ten clones occupy about 68% of the sample. The sample consisted of sorted CD4+, CD8+, or CD8+CD57+ T cells (not recorded which) from PBMCs. The receptors stem from a human donor in good health, serving as a control.

As for this clonotype: This sequence may be a read error, since a much larger clone differs from it by one base. This chain links TRBV4-3 with TRBJ1-1, with D uncertain. The ends were cut back, 1 base at V and 1 base at J, with 4 bases in the middle. This CDR3 contains 13 residues. Looked up from germline, CDR1 is LGHNA and CDR2 is YSLEER. Here the CDR3 DNA reads TGCGCCAGCAGCCAAGGGCAGAACACTGAAGCTTTCTTT. This encodes CASSQGQNTEAFF.

The chain links TRBV10-3 to TRBJ2-1, with 8 bases lining up with TRBD1. CDR3 length: 14 residues. The germline V gene encodes CDR1 ENHRY and CDR2 SYGVKD. Trimming at V came to 10 bases and at J to 8 bases, leaving 13 bases not matched to a gene. This CDR3 is CANKGQGEGYEQFF. CDR3 in DNA: TGTGCCAACAAAGGACAGGGTGAAGGCTATGAGCAGTTCTTC.

Many counts were recorded for this clonotype. The CDR3 here is CASKGTGELFF. In DNA form, the CDR3 reads TGTGCCAGTAAAGGCACCGGGGAGCTGTTTTTT. The chain joins TRBV19 to TRBJ2-2, with unresolved D. Trimming took off 7 bases at V and 4 bases at J, with 4 bases between the two ends. Germline loops: CDR1 LNHDA, CDR2 SQIVND (reference sequence). The CDR3 extends over 11 amino acids.

This clonotype was recorded many times. The J gene is TRBJ2-7, the V gene TRBV2; tentative D call: TRBD2 (5 bases). V dropped 6 bases and J dropped 7 bases, with 13 bases sitting between them. The length of the CDR3 is 12 residues. Looked up from germline, CDR1 is SNHLY and CDR2 is FYNNEI. CDR3 residues: CASRRDSGEQYF. CDR3 nucleotides: TGTGCCAGCAGACGGGATTCTGGGGAGCAGTACTTC.

At least ten counts were recorded for this clonotype. The CDR3 nucleotides are TGTGCCATCAGTGAAGGCCTAGCGTCCAATGAGCAGTTCTTC. As protein: CAISEGLASNEQFF. The J gene is TRBJ2-1, the V gene TRBV10-3, with D possibly TRBD2 on 6 matching bases. The CDR3 extends over 14 amino acids. V was trimmed by 3 bases and J by 6 bases, leaving 12 bases between them. Germline V CDR1 and CDR2: ENHRY, SYGVKD.

This clonotype was counted ten times or more. The J gene is TRBJ1-1, the V gene TRBV5-8; D uncertain. V was cut by 2 bases and J by 2 bases, with 7 bases left in between. Per the germline V gene, CDR1 is SGHTS and CDR2 is YDEGEE. There are 13 residues in the CDR3. CDR3 coding DNA: TGTGCCAGCAGCTTCTCAACTAACACTGAAGCTTTCTTT. This encodes CASSFSTNTEAFF.

The V and J genes are TRBV29-1 and TRBJ1-4; no reliable D call. CDR1 and CDR2 (germline): SQVTM, ANQGSEA. The CDR3 spans 12 residues. V lost 7 bases, J lost 10 bases, and 16 bases lay in between. The CDR3 loop is CSAGEGLGKLFF. CDR3 coding DNA: TGCAGCGCTGGAGAAGGTCTGGGAAAACTGTTTTTT.